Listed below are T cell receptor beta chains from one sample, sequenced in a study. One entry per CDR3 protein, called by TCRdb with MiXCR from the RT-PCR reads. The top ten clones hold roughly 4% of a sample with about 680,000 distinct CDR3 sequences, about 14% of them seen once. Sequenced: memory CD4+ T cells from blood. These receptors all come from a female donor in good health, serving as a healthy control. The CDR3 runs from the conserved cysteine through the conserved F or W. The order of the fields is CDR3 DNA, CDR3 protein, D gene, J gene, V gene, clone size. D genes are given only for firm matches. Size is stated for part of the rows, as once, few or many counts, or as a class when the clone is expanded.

CDR3 DNA: TGCGCCAGCAGCTTGGGACAGGGGGGCTCTTATGCACAAGAGACCCAGTACTTC
CDR3 protein: CASSLGQGGSYAQETQYF
D gene: TRBD1
J gene: TRBJ2-5
V gene: TRBV5-1
clone size: -

CDR3 DNA: TGTGCCAGCAGCGTATCGACTAGCGGGAGGGCGCAGTACTTC
CDR3 protein: CASSVSTSGRAQYF
D gene: TRBD2
J gene: TRBJ2-7
V gene: TRBV9
clone size: -

CDR3 DNA: TGTGCCAGCAGTGAATATACGACAGAGGGCTATGGCTACACCTTC
CDR3 protein: CASSEYTTEGYGYTF
D gene: -
J gene: TRBJ1-2
V gene: TRBV25-1
clone size: -

CDR3 DNA: TGTGCCAGCTCACCCTCCGAGGGGGTTAGCAATCAGCCCCAGCATTTT
CDR3 protein: CASSPSEGVSNQPQHF
D gene: -
J gene: TRBJ1-5
V gene: TRBV18
clone size: few

CDR3 DNA: TGTGCCAGCAGTTTCTACTTAGCGGGGTCCTACGAGCAGTACTTC
CDR3 protein: CASSFYLAGSYEQYF
D gene: TRBD2
J gene: TRBJ2-7
V gene: TRBV27
clone size: few

CDR3 DNA: TGTGCCAGCAGCTTAGCTTTCCAGGGAACTATGTATGGCTACACCTTC
CDR3 protein: CASSLAFQGTMYGYTF
D gene: -
J gene: TRBJ1-2
V gene: TRBV11-2
clone size: -

CDR3 DNA: TGTGCCAGCAGCCCGGGACAGCACTATGGCTACACCTTC
CDR3 protein: CASSPGQHYGYTF
D gene: TRBD1
J gene: TRBJ1-2
V gene: TRBV3-1
clone size: -

CDR3 DNA: TGCGCCAGCAGCGGCGTCCGGGGGCCAAACAGTAACAATGAGCAGTTCTTC
CDR3 protein: CASSGVRGPNSNNEQFF
D gene: -
J gene: TRBJ2-1
V gene: TRBV5-1
clone size: -

CDR3 DNA: TGTGCCAGCAGTCAGGACGGACAACCGAGCACTGAAGCTTTCTTT
CDR3 protein: CASSQDGQPSTEAFF
D gene: -
J gene: TRBJ1-1
V gene: TRBV6-1
clone size: few

CDR3 DNA: TGCGCCAGCAGCCTCTTAGGGGGCGAAACAGCTTTCTTT
CDR3 protein: CASSLLGGETAFF
D gene: TRBD1
J gene: TRBJ1-1
V gene: TRBV5-1
clone size: few

CDR3 DNA: TGTGCCAGCAGTATGAGGGACCGCAACAATGAGCAGTTCTTC
CDR3 protein: CASSMRDRNNEQFF
D gene: -
J gene: TRBJ2-1
V gene: TRBV12-3/TRBV12-4
clone size: many

CDR3 DNA: TGTGCCAGCAGTTACTCGCTCCAGGTCGGGGTGCGTGAAAAACTGTTTTTT
CDR3 protein: CASSYSLQVGVREKLFF
D gene: -
J gene: TRBJ1-4
V gene: TRBV6-5
clone size: many

CDR3 DNA: TGCGCCAGCAGTGACTGGGACGTAGGGATGAATGAGCAGTTCTTC
CDR3 protein: CASSDWDVGMNEQFF
D gene: -
J gene: TRBJ2-1
V gene: TRBV10-2
clone size: few

CDR3 DNA: TGTGCCAGCAATCTAGACACGGTGAACACCGGGGAGCTGTTTTTT
CDR3 protein: CASNLDTVNTGELFF
D gene: -
J gene: TRBJ2-2
V gene: TRBV7-8
clone size: -

CDR3 DNA: TGTGCCAGTTCACTAGCGGGCCCTGGTAAGGGAAACATTCAGTACTTC
CDR3 protein: CASSLAGPGKGNIQYF
D gene: TRBD2
J gene: TRBJ2-4
V gene: TRBV28
clone size: few

CDR3 DNA: TGCGCCAGCAGCTCCCTGCGGGGGGGAGATACGCAGTATTTT
CDR3 protein: CASSSLRGGDTQYF
D gene: TRBD2
J gene: TRBJ2-3
V gene: TRBV5-1
clone size: few

CDR3 DNA: TGTGCCACCAGTGTCCGGGCGGTGGGAGGGACAGATGAGCAGTTCTTC
CDR3 protein: CATSVRAVGGTDEQFF
D gene: -
J gene: TRBJ2-1
V gene: TRBV24-1
clone size: -

CDR3 DNA: TGTGCCAGTAGAGTCCGGGGCCTAGGGGCTAATGAAAAACTGTTTTTT
CDR3 protein: CASRVRGLGANEKLFF
D gene: -
J gene: TRBJ1-4
V gene: TRBV27
clone size: -

CDR3 DNA: TGTGCCAGTGACAGGGCAGATACGCAGTATTTT
CDR3 protein: CASDRADTQYF
D gene: TRBD1
J gene: TRBJ2-3
V gene: TRBV6-1
clone size: -

CDR3 DNA: TGTGCCAGCTCACCACGGATTGGATTGAGCACAGATACGCAGTATTTT
CDR3 protein: CASSPRIGLSTDTQYF
D gene: -
J gene: TRBJ2-3
V gene: TRBV18
clone size: few

CDR3 DNA: TGTGCCACCTCCGGGACCGCCTTGATGAGTGTGGATTCACCCCTCCACTTT
CDR3 protein: CATSGTALMSVDSPLHF
D gene: -
J gene: TRBJ1-6
V gene: TRBV10-3
clone size: few

CDR3 DNA: TGTGCCAGCAGCTTAGAAGAAGCCGGATCCTATGGCTACACCTTC
CDR3 protein: CASSLEEAGSYGYTF
D gene: -
J gene: TRBJ1-2
V gene: TRBV11-2
clone size: -

CDR3 DNA: TGTGCCTGGAGTGGGCCCAGCAATGAGCAGTTCTTC
CDR3 protein: CAWSGPSNEQFF
D gene: -
J gene: TRBJ2-1
V gene: TRBV30
clone size: few

CDR3 DNA: TGTGCCAGCAATCCGGGGCGCGGCACAGATACGCAGTATTTT
CDR3 protein: CASNPGRGTDTQYF
D gene: -
J gene: TRBJ2-3
V gene: TRBV7-2
clone size: many

CDR3 DNA: TGCGCCAGCAGCTACGGGACTAGTCGGGACAATGAGCAGTTCTTC
CDR3 protein: CASSYGTSRDNEQFF
D gene: TRBD2
J gene: TRBJ2-1
V gene: TRBV5-1
clone size: few

CDR3 DNA: TGCAGTGCCCCTTTGTCGGCAACTAATGAAAAACTGTTTTTT
CDR3 protein: CSAPLSATNEKLFF
D gene: -
J gene: TRBJ1-4
V gene: TRBV20-1
clone size: few

CDR3 DNA: TGTGCCAGCAGCCCTGGGTGGAGGGGAGAGACCCAGTACTTC
CDR3 protein: CASSPGWRGETQYF
D gene: -
J gene: TRBJ2-5
V gene: TRBV7-9
clone size: many

CDR3 DNA: TGTGCCTGGAGTGATTTGGCAGAAAATCAGCCCCAGCATTTT
CDR3 protein: CAWSDLAENQPQHF
D gene: -
J gene: TRBJ1-5
V gene: TRBV30
clone size: few

CDR3 DNA: TGCGCCAGCAGCTTGGGACAGGGAGGCCCAGATACGCAGTATTTT
CDR3 protein: CASSLGQGGPDTQYF
D gene: -
J gene: TRBJ2-3
V gene: TRBV5-1
clone size: few

CDR3 DNA: TGTGCCAGCTCCTATGATGAAAAACTGTTTTTT
CDR3 protein: CASSYDEKLFF
D gene: -
J gene: TRBJ1-4
V gene: TRBV2
clone size: -

CDR3 DNA: TGTGCCAGCAGCTTAGTCGGGACTAGCGGGAGCGTCAACTACAATGAGCAGTTCTTC
CDR3 protein: CASSLVGTSGSVNYNEQFF
D gene: TRBD2
J gene: TRBJ2-1
V gene: TRBV11-2
clone size: few

CDR3 DNA: TGCGCCAGCAGCCCTGACCTAGGGACCCACGAGCAGTACTTC
CDR3 protein: CASSPDLGTHEQYF
D gene: -
J gene: TRBJ2-7
V gene: TRBV5-1
clone size: few

CDR3 DNA: TGTGCCAGCAGCGGGCGGACTAGCGGGGGGACAGATACGCAGTATTTT
CDR3 protein: CASSGRTSGGTDTQYF
D gene: TRBD2
J gene: TRBJ2-3
V gene: TRBV7-2
clone size: many

CDR3 DNA: TGTGCCAGCAGTTCACCGGACAGCAGCCAAGAGACCCAGTACTTC
CDR3 protein: CASSSPDSSQETQYF
D gene: -
J gene: TRBJ2-5
V gene: TRBV28
clone size: -

CDR3 DNA: TGTGCCAGCAGCCGCTCCGCAGGGGGCCCCGATGAGCAGTTCTTC
CDR3 protein: CASSRSAGGPDEQFF
D gene: TRBD1
J gene: TRBJ2-1
V gene: TRBV7-9
clone size: -

CDR3 DNA: TGTGCCAGTCTTCCGGGACAGGGCGGCGGTGGCTACACCTTC
CDR3 protein: CASLPGQGGGGYTF
D gene: TRBD1
J gene: TRBJ1-2
V gene: TRBV28
clone size: -

CDR3 DNA: TGCAGTGGGGCGGGGCAGGTCACCGGGGAGCTGTTTTTT
CDR3 protein: CSGAGQVTGELFF
D gene: -
J gene: TRBJ2-2
V gene: TRBV20-1
clone size: few

CDR3 DNA: TGTGCCAGCAGCCGAACCGGGACCCAAACCCCCCATGAGCAGTTCTTC
CDR3 protein: CASSRTGTQTPHEQFF
D gene: -
J gene: TRBJ2-1
V gene: TRBV4-2
clone size: -

CDR3 DNA: TGTGCCAGCAGCTTGGGTCCGGCTTCTGGTAACAATGAGCAGTTCTTC
CDR3 protein: CASSLGPASGNNEQFF
D gene: -
J gene: TRBJ2-1
V gene: TRBV7-8
clone size: few

CDR3 DNA: TGTGCCAGCAGCCTGACAGGGATCTACGAGCAGTACTTC
CDR3 protein: CASSLTGIYEQYF
D gene: TRBD1
J gene: TRBJ2-7
V gene: TRBV28
clone size: -

CDR3 DNA: TGTGCCAGCAGCGTACAAACCAATGAGCAGTTCTTC
CDR3 protein: CASSVQTNEQFF
D gene: -
J gene: TRBJ2-1
V gene: TRBV9
clone size: many

CDR3 DNA: TGTGCCAGCAGCGGGGGGGAGGGGGTGAGTCGGACTTTCTTT
CDR3 protein: CASSGGEGVSRTFF
D gene: -
J gene: TRBJ1-1
V gene: TRBV5-4
clone size: -

CDR3 DNA: TGTGCCTGGAGTCCGACCGGTCTCAATTCACCCCTCCACTTT
CDR3 protein: CAWSPTGLNSPLHF
D gene: -
J gene: TRBJ1-6
V gene: TRBV30
clone size: few

CDR3 DNA: TGTGCCAGCAGCTTAGGACAGGGGAGAAACATTCAGTACTTC
CDR3 protein: CASSLGQGRNIQYF
D gene: TRBD1
J gene: TRBJ2-4
V gene: TRBV7-2
clone size: many

CDR3 DNA: TGCAGTGCTAGCGGTTGGGGAGATCAGCCCCAGCATTTT
CDR3 protein: CSASGWGDQPQHF
D gene: -
J gene: TRBJ1-5
V gene: TRBV20-1
clone size: many

CDR3 DNA: TGCGCCAGCAGCGGACAGGGGACACACAATGAGCAGTTCTTC
CDR3 protein: CASSGQGTHNEQFF
D gene: TRBD1
J gene: TRBJ2-1
V gene: TRBV5-1
clone size: -

CDR3 DNA: TGTGCCAGCAGTGCAGGGACGAACACTGAAGCTTTCTTT
CDR3 protein: CASSAGTNTEAFF
D gene: -
J gene: TRBJ1-1
V gene: TRBV7-3
clone size: -

CDR3 DNA: TGTGCCAGCAGTGAAAACGGCAATCAGCCCCAGCATTTT
CDR3 protein: CASSENGNQPQHF
D gene: -
J gene: TRBJ1-5
V gene: TRBV2
clone size: -

CDR3 DNA: TGTGCCAGCAGCGGGGGGGCGGGAGGCTACAATGAGCAGTTCTTC
CDR3 protein: CASSGGAGGYNEQFF
D gene: TRBD2
J gene: TRBJ2-1
V gene: TRBV2
clone size: -

CDR3 DNA: TGTGCCAGCAGTATCACGGGACTCAACTATGGCTACACCTTC
CDR3 protein: CASSITGLNYGYTF
D gene: -
J gene: TRBJ1-2
V gene: TRBV6-5
clone size: many

CDR3 DNA: TGTGCCAGCAGTGAAGTAGCGAACGGTAACTACGAGCAGTACTTC
CDR3 protein: CASSEVANGNYEQYF
D gene: -
J gene: TRBJ2-7
V gene: TRBV6-1
clone size: few

CDR3 DNA: TGTGCCAGCAGCATACAGGGCCAGCTCAATCAGCCCCAGCATTTT
CDR3 protein: CASSIQGQLNQPQHF
D gene: -
J gene: TRBJ1-5
V gene: TRBV5-6
clone size: few